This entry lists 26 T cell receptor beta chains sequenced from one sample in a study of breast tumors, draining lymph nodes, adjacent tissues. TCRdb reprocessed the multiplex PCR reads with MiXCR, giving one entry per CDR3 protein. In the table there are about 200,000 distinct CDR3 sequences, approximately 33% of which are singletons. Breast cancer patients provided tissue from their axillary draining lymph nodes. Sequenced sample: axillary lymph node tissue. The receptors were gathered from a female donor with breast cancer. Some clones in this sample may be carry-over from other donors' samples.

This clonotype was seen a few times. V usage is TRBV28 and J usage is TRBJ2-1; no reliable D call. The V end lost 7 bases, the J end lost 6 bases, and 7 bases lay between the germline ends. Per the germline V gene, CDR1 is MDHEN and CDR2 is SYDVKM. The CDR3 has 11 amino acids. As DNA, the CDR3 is TGTGCCAGCACCTCGTTCAATGAGCAGTTCTTC. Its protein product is CASTSFNEQFF. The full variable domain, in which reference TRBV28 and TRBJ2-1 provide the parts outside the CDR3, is DVKVTQSSRYLVKRTGEKVFLECVQDMDHENMFWYRQDPGLGLRLIYFSYDVKMKEKGDIPEGYSVSREKKERFSLILESASTNQTSMYLCASTSFNEQFFGPGTRLTVL.

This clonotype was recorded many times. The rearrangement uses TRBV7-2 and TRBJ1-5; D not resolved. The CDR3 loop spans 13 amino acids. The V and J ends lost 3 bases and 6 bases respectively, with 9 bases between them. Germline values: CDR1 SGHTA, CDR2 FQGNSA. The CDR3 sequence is CASSFKVGQPQHF. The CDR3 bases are TGTGCCAGCAGCTTTAAGGTGGGTCAGCCCCAGCATTTT.

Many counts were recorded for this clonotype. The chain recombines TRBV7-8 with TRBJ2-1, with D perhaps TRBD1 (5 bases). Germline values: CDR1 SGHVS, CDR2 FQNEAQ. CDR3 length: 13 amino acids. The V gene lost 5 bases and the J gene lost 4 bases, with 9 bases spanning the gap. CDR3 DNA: TGTGCCAGCAGCCCCCAGGGATACAATGAGCAGTTCTTC. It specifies CASSPQGYNEQFF.

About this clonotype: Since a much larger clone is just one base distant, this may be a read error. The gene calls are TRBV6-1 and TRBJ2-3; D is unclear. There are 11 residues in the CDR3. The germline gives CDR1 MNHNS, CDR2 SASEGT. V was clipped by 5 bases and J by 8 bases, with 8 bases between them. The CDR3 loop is CASSKPGTQYF. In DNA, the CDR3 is TGTGCCAGCAGTAAGCCAGGTACGCAGTATTTT.

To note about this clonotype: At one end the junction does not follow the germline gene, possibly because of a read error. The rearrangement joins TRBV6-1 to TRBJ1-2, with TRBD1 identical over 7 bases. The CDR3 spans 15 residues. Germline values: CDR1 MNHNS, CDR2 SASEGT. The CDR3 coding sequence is TGTGCCAGCAGTCAAGCGGGACAGCTCCTTTATGGCTACACCTTC. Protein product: CASSQAGQLLYGYTF.

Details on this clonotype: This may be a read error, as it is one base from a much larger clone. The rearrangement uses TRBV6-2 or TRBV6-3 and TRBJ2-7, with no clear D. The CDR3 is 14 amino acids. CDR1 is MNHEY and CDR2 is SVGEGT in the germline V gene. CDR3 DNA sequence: TGTGCCAGCAGTTACGTAGCCAGACCCTACGGGCAGTACTTC. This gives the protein CASSYVARPYGQYF.

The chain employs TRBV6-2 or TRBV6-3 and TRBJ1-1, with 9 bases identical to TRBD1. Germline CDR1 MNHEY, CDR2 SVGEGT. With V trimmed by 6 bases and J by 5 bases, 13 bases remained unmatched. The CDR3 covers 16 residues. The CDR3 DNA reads TGTGCCAGCAGCATCCCGGGACAGGGAATCAGGACTGAAGCTTTCTTT. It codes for CASSIPGQGIRTEAFF.

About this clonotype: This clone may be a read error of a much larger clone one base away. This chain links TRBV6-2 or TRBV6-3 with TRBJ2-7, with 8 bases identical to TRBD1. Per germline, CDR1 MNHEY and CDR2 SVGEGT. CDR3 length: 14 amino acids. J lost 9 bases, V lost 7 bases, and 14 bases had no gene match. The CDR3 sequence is CASIRQGSQGGQYF. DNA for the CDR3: TGTGCCAGCATCCGACAGGGGTCTCAAGGGGGGCAGTACTTC.

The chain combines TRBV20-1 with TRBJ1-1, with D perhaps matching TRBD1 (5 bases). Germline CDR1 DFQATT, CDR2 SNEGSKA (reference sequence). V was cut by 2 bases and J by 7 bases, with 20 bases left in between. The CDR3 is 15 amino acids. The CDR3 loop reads CSARYPPGPKSEAFF. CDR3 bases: TGCAGTGCTAGATACCCTCCAGGGCCCAAGAGTGAAGCTTTCTTT.

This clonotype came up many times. This CDR3 is CASSYMPGELFF. For the CDR3, the DNA is TGTGCCAGCAGCTATATGCCCGGGGAGCTGTTTTTT. The chain couples TRBV7-8 to TRBJ2-2; D unresolved. Trimming pared 4 bases from V and 6 bases from J, leaving 6 bases between. The CDR3 contains 12 residues. Looked up from germline, CDR1 is SGHVS and CDR2 is FQNEAQ. The complete variable domain, with remaining parts taken from reference TRBV7-8 and TRBJ2-2, reads GAGVSQSPRYKVAKRGQDVALRCDPISGHVSLFWYQQALGQGPEFLTYFQNEAQLDKSGLPSDRFFAERPEGSVSTLKIQRTQQEDSAVYLCASSYMPGELFFGEGSRLTVL.

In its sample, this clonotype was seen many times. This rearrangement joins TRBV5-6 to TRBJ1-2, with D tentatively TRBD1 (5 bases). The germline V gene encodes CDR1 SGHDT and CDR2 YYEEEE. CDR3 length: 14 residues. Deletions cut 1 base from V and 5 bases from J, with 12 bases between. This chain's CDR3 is CASSLYGGEYGYTF. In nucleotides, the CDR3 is TGTGCCAGCAGCTTGTACGGGGGAGAGTATGGCTACACCTTC.

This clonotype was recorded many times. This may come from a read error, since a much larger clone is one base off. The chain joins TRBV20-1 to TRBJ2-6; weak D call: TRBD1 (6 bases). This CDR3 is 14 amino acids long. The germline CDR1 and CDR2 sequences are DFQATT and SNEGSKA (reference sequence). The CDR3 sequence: CSASDRTGATVLTF. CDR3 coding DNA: TGCAGTGCTTCAGACAGGACTGGGGCCACCGTCCTGACTTTC.

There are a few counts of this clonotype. The CDR3 reads CASSDRNTEAFF. Here the CDR3 DNA reads TGCGCCAGCAGTGACAGAAACACTGAAGCTTTCTTT. The chain employs TRBV10-2 and TRBJ1-1; D is ambiguous. This CDR3 is 12 amino acids long. From germline, CDR1 is WSHSY and CDR2 SAAADI. The V and J ends lost 3 bases and 2 bases respectively, with 4 bases between them.

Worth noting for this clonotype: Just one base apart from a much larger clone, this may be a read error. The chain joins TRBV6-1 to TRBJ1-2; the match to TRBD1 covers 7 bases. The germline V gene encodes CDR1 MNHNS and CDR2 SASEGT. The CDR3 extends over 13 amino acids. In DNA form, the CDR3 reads TGTGCCAGCAGTGCGGACAGGTCCGGTGGCTACATCTTC. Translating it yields CASSADRSGGYIF.

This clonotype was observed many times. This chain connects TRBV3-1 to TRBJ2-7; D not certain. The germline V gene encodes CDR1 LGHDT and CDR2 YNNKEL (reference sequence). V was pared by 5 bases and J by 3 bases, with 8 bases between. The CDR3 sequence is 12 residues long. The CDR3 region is CASSVNYYEQYF. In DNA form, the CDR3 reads TGTGCCAGCAGCGTAAACTACTACGAGCAGTACTTC.

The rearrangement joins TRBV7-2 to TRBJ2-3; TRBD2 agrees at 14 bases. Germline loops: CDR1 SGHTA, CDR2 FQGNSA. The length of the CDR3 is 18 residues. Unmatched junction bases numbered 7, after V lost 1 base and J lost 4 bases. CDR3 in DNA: TGTGCCAGCAGCTTAGTAGTGACTAGCGGGGGGGCTGCAGATACGCAGTATTTT. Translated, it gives CASSLVVTSGGAADTQYF.

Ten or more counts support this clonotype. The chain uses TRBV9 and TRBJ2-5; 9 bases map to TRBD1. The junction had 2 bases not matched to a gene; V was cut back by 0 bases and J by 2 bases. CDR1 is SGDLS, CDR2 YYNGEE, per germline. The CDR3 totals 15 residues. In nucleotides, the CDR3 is TGTGCCAGCAGCGTAGGACAGGGGGTTCAAGAGACCCAGTACTTC. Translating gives CASSVGQGVQETQYF.

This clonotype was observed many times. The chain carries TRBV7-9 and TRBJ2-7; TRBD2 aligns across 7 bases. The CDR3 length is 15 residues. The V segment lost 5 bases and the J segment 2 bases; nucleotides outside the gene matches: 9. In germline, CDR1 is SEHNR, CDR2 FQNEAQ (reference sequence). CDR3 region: CASSPFGGLAYEQYF. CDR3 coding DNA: TGTGCCAGCAGCCCATTCGGAGGACTAGCCTACGAGCAGTACTTC.

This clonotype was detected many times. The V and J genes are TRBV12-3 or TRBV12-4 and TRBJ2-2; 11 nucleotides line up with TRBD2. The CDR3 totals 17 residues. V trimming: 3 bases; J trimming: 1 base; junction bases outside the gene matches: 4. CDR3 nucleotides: TGTGCCAGCAGTTTCGATCTAGCGGGGGGGAACACCGGGGAGCTGTTTTTT. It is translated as CASSFDLAGGNTGELFF.

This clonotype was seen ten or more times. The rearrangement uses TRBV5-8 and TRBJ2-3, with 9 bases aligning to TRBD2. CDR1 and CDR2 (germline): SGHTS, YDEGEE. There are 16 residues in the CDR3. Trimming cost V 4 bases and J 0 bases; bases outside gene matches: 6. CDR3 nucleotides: TGTGCCAGCAGCCCAATAGCGGGGGCCAGCACAGATACGCAGTATTTT. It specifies CASSPIAGASTDTQYF. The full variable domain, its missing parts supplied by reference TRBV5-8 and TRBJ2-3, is EAGVTQSPTHLIKTRGQQATLRCSPISGHTSVYWYQQALGLGLQFLLWYDEGEERNRGNFPPRFSGRQFPNYSSELNVNALELEDSALYLCASSPIAGASTDTQYFGPGTRLTVL.

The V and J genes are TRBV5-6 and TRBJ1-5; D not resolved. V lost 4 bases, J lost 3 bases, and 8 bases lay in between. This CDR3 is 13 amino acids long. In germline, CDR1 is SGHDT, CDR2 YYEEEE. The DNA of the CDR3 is TGTGCCAGCAGCACCGGGGACAATCAGCCCCAGCATTTT. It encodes CASSTGDNQPQHF.

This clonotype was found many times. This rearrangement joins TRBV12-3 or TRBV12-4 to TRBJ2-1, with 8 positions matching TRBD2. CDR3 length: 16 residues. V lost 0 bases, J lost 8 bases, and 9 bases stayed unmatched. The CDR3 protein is CASSLALTSGRDEQFF. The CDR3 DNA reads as TGTGCCAGCAGTTTAGCGTTAACTAGCGGTAGGGATGAGCAGTTCTTC.

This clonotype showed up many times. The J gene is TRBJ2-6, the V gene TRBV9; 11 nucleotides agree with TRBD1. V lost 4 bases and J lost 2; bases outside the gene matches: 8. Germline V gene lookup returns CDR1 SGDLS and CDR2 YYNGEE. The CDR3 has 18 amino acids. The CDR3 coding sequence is TGTGCCAGCAGCCCAAGGACAGGGGGCAACCCTGGGGCCAACGTCCTGACTTTC. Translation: CASSPRTGGNPGANVLTF.

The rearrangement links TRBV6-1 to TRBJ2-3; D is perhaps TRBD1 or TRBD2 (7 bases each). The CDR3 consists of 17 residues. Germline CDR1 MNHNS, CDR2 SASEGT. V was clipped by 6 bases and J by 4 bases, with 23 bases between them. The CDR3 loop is CASSPLPLQGGADTQYF. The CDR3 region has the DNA TGTGCCAGCAGCCCCTTACCTCTGCAGGGGGGGGCAGATACGCAGTATTTT.

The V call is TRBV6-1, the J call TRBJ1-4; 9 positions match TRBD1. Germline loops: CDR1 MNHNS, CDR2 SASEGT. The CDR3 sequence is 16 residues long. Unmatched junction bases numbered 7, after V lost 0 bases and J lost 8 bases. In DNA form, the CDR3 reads TGTGCCAGCAGTGAAGCGACAGGGGGGGGAGGGGAAAAACTGTTTTTT. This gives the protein CASSEATGGGGEKLFF.

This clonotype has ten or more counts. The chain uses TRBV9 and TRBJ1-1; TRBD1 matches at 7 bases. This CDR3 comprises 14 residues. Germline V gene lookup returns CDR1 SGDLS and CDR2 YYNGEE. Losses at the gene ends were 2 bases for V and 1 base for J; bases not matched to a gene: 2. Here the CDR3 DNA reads TGTGCCAGCAGCGTCCAGGGGGGGAACACTGAAGCTTTCTTT. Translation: CASSVQGGNTEAFF.